Below are 7 T cell receptor beta chains sequenced from a single sample in a study of T cells in Graves' hyperthyroidism and ophthalmopathy. RNA transcripts served as the template for amplifying TCR beta CDR3 regions. The HTBI primer set drove a first-round RT-PCR of the TCR CDR3. TCRdb re-analysed the multiplex PCR reads in MiXCR, keeping a single row per CDR3 protein. The sample has under 650,000 distinct CDR3 sequences; about 17% are singletons. Sequencing was done on a sample of blood. The receptors were gathered from a woman in her twenties or thirties with Graves' hyperthyroidism.

There are a few counts of this clonotype. The J gene is TRBJ2-1, the V gene TRBV15, with D hard to call. This CDR3 is built from 12 residues. Germline V gene lookup returns CDR1 LNHNV and CDR2 YYDKDF (reference sequence). V was clipped by 0 bases and J by 7 bases, with 4 bases between them. The CDR3 sequence is CATSRDWNEQFF. For the CDR3, the DNA is TGTGCCACCAGCAGAGATTGGAATGAGCAGTTCTTC.

The V and J genes are TRBV9 and TRBJ2-3, with D perhaps being TRBD1 or TRBD2 (6 bases each). The length of the CDR3 is 15 residues. V was trimmed by 0 bases and J by 6 bases, leaving 14 bases between them. The V gene's germline CDR1 is SGDLS and CDR2 YYNGEE. This chain's CDR3 is CASSVVGGEVDTQYF. The CDR3, as DNA: TGTGCCAGCAGCGTAGTGGGGGGCGAGGTGGATACGCAGTATTTT.

In its sample, this clonotype was seen many times. For the CDR3, the DNA is TGTGCCAGCAGCCCTCCAGACACCCAAGAGACCCAGTACTTC. Translating gives CASSPPDTQETQYF. The chain uses TRBV28 and TRBJ2-5; no clear D gene. Germline loops: CDR1 MDHEN, CDR2 SYDVKM. This CDR3 is 14 amino acids long. Trimming left V 6 bases short and J 1 base short, with 12 bases between.

A few counts support this clonotype. J is TRBJ2-3 and V is TRBV7-2, with a weak D call TRBD2 (5 bases). Germline CDR1 reads SGHTA; CDR2 reads FQGNSA. The CDR3 sequence is 13 residues long. Trimming removed 5 bases at V and 8 bases at J, with 14 bases between. The CDR3 spells CASSVTGGATQYF. The CDR3 DNA is TGTGCCAGCAGCGTAACCGGAGGTGCTACGCAGTATTTT.

The chain uses TRBV20-1 and TRBJ1-6; D is uncertain. Germline V lookup: CDR1 DFQATT, CDR2 SNEGSKA (reference sequence). Trimming shortened V by 4 bases and J by 7 bases, and 11 bases separated the two germline ends. This CDR3 has 13 residues. The CDR3, as DNA: TGCAGTGCTAAGACGTCAGGAAATTCACCCCTCCACTTT. It yields the protein CSAKTSGNSPLHF.

The V gene is TRBV20-1, the J gene TRBJ1-5; no definite D call. Looked up from germline, CDR1 is DFQATT and CDR2 is SNEGSKA (reference sequence). The CDR3 loop spans 13 amino acids. Trimming pared 3 bases from V and 0 bases from J, leaving 6 bases between. For the CDR3, the DNA is TGCAGTGCTAGGCTTTATAGCAATCAGCCCCAGCATTTT. Translation gives CSARLYSNQPQHF.

This clonotype was seen at least ten times. The chain recombines TRBV30 with TRBJ1-2; the D gene is possibly TRBD1 (5 bases). V was pared by 3 bases and J by 8 bases, with 16 bases between. CDR3 size: 13 residues. Germline V CDR1 and CDR2: GTSNPN, SVGIG (reference sequence). The CDR3: CAWSQTPGGGYTF. The CDR3 DNA follows: TGTGCCTGGAGCCAAACACCTGGGGGGGGCTACACCTTC.